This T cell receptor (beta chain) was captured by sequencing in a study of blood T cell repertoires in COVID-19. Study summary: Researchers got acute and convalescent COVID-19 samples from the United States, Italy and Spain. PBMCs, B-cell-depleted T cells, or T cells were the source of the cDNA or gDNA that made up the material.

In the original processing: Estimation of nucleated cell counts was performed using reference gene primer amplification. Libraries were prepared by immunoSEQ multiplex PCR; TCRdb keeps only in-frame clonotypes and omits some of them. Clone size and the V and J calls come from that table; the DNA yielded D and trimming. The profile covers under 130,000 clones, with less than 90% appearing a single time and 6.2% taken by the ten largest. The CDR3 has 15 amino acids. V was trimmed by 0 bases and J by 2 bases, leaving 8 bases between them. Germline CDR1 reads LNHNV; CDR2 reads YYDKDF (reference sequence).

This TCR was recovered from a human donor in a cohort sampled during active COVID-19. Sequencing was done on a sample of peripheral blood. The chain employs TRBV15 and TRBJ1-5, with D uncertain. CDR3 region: CATSRDPPGNQPQHF. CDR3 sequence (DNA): TGTGCCACCAGCAGAGATCCCCCAGGCAATCAGCCCCAGCATTTT. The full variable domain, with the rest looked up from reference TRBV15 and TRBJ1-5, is DAMVIQNPRYQVTQFGKPVTLSCSQTLNHNVMYWYQQKSSQAPKLLFHYYDKDFNNEADTPDNFQSRRPNTSFCFLDIRSPGLGDTAMYLCATSRDPPGNQPQHFGDGTRLSIL.